This T cell receptor (beta chain) derives from a study of beta chain features in type 1 diabetes. Study-level points and caveats: In type 1 diabetes patients, VDJ junctions had fewer insertions; deletions at these junctions were more frequent.

CDR3 length: 13 amino acids. CDR1 SGHNT and CDR2 YYREEE come from the germline V gene (reference sequence). In total, each donor contributed a single heparinised blood draw that averaged around 120 mL. By way of CD45RO/CCR7/CD25/CD127/CD95/CD27, the CD4+ regulatory, stem cell-like memory, central memory and naive cells were sorted. Reverse transcription of all isolated RNA meant that expressed TCRB transcripts were sequenced. TCRdb keeps only in-frame clones here, not all; method: immunoSEQ multiplex PCR. There are under 200,000 clones in the sample; roughly 9% occur only once, and over 2% lies in the top ten. Regarding this clone: Its antigen is not known. Germline and junction disagree at one end, which may indicate a read error.

Specimen: central memory CD4+ T cells from blood. This sequence joins TRBV5-4 and TRBJ2-1; 7 bases line up with TRBD2. The receptor was derived from a woman under 30 in good health. Here the CDR3 DNA reads TGCGCCAGCAGCCAAGCCGAGACTAGCAGGCAGTTCTTC. This codes for CASSQAETSRQFF.